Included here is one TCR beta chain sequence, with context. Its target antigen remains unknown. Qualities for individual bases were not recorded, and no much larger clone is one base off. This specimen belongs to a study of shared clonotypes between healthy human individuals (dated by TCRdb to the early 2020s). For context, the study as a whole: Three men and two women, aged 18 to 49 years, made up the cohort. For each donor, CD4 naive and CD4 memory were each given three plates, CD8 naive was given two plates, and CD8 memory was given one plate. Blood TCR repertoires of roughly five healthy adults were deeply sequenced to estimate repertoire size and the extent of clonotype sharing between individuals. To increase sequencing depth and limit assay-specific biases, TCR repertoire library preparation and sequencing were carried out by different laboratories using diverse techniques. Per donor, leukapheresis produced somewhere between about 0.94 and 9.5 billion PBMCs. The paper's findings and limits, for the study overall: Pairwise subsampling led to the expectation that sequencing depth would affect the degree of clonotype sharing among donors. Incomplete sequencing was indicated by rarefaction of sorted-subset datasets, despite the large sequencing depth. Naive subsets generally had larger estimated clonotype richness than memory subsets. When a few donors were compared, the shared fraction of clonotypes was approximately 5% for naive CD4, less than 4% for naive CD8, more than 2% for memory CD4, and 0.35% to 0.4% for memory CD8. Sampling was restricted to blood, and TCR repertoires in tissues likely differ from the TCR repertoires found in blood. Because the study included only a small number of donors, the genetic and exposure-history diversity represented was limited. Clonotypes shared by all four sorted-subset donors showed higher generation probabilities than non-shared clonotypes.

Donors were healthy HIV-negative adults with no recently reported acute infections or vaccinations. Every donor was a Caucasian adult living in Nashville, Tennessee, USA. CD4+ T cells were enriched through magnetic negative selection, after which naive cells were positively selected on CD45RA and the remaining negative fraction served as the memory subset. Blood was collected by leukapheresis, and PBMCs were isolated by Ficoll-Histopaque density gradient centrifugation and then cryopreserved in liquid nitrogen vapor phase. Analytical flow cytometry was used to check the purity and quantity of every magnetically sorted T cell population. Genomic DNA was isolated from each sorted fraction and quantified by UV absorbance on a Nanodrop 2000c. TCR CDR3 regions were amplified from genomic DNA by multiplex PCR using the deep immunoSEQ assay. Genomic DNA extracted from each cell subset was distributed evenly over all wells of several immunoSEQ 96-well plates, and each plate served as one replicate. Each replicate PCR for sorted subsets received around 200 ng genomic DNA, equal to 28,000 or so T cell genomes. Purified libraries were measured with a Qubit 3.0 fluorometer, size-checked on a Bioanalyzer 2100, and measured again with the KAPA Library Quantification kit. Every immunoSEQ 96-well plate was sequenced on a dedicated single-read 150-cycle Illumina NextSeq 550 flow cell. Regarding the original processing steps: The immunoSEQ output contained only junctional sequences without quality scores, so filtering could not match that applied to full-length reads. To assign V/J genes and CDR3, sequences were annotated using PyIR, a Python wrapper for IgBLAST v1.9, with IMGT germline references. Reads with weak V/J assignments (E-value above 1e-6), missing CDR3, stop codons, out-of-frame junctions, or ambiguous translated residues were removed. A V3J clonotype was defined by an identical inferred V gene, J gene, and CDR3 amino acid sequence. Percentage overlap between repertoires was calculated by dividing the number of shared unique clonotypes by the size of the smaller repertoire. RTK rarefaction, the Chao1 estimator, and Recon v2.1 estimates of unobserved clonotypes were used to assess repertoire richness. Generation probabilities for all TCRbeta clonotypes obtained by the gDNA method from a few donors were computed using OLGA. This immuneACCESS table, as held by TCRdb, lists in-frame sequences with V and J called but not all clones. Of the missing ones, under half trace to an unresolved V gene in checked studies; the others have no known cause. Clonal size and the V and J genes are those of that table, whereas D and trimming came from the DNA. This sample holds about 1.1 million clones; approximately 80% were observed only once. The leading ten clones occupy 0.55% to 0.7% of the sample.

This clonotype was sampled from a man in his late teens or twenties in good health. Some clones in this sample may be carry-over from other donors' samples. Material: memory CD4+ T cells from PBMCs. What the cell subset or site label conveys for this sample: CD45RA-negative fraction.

In nucleotides, the sequence is TGTGCCAGCAGCTGGGGAGGACTAGCATCGGGGGAGCAGTACTTC. It is translated as CASSWGGLASGEQYF. This receptor chain uses TRBV5-6 and TRBJ2-7, with 8 central nucleotides matching TRBD2. At the junction V is shortened by 3 bases and J by 7 bases; bases outside the gene matches: 12. Spanning cysteine to phenylalanine, the CDR3 consists of 15 amino acids. Kept here is only the CDR3 DNA, which spans 45 bases and is read in frame from base 1. The germline V gene gives CDR1 as SGHDT and CDR2 as YYEEEE. Where the CDR3 stops, the reference TRBV5-6 and TRBJ2-7 genes take over; the full variable domain is DAGVTQSPTHLIKTRGQQVTLRCSPKSGHDTVSWYQQALGQGPQFIFQYYEEEERQRGNFPDRFSGHQFPNYSSELNVNALLLGDSALYLCASSWGGLASGEQYFGPGTRLTVT.